Each of the 28 T cell receptor beta chains below was sequenced from the same sample in a study of beta chain features in type 1 diabetes. Expressed TCRB transcripts were sequenced because the entire RNA isolate underwent reverse transcription. Method: immunoSEQ multiplex PCR; TCRdb's copy keeps in-frame clones and lacks some. Among about 250,000 clones, roughly 14% were seen once, and the ten largest hold approximately 0.024%. Sequencing was done on a sample of naive CD4+ T cells from blood. These receptors were obtained from a woman aged 35 to 49 in good health.

The chain is built from TRBV5-1 and TRBJ2-2; 9 positions match TRBD2. The CDR3 is 16 residues long. Germline V gives CDR1 SGHRS, CDR2 YFSETQ. Trimming removed 1 base from V and 4 bases from J; junction bases left unmatched: 5. The DNA for the CDR3 is TGCGCCAGCAGCTTGACTTCTAGCGGGGTCACCGGGGAGCTGTTTTTT. Translated, it gives CASSLTSSGVTGELFF.

The chain uses TRBV7-2 and TRBJ2-1; perhaps TRBD1 as D (6 bases). CDR3 length equals 15 residues. Germline V gene data show CDR1 as SGHTA and CDR2 as FQGNSA. The ends were cut back, 3 bases at V and 3 bases at J, with 12 bases in the middle. CDR3 residues: CASSLMGDNYNEQFF. CDR3 nucleotides: TGTGCCAGCAGCTTGATGGGGGACAACTACAATGAGCAGTTCTTC.

Ten or more counts support this clone. The V call is TRBV12-5, the J call TRBJ1-1, with D unresolved. Germline CDR1 reads LGHNT; CDR2 reads FRNRAP. The CDR3 sequence is 11 residues long. Trimming left V 6 bases short and J 6 bases short, with 8 bases between. The CDR3 here is CASGPYSEAFF. The CDR3, as DNA: TGTGCTAGTGGCCCCTATTCTGAAGCTTTCTTT.

There are a few counts of this clone. The V and J genes are TRBV5-4 and TRBJ2-2; TRBD2 matches 7 bases. Germline V CDR1 and CDR2: SGHNT, YYREEE (reference sequence). V shed 5 bases and J 9 bases; nucleotides not matched to a gene: 13. This CDR3 region has 15 residues. DNA of the CDR3: TGTGCCAGCAGGGCCGGGACTCGGGGGGACCGGGAGCTGTTTTTT. Its protein product is CASRAGTRGDRELFF.

There are a few counts of this clone. The chain links TRBV7-2 to TRBJ2-7; a possible D gene is TRBD1 (6 bases). V was cut by 7 bases and J by 4 bases, with 14 bases left in between. Germline V gives CDR1 SGHTA, CDR2 FQGNSA. The CDR3 runs 13 residues. CDR3 in DNA: TGTGCCAGCACCCAGGGGTATGGTTACGAGCAGTACTTC. Its protein product is CASTQGYGYEQYF. The full variable domain, completed using reference TRBV7-2 and TRBJ2-7, is GAGVSQSPSNKVTEKGKDVELRCDPISGHTALYWYRQSLGQGLEFLIYFQGNSAPDKSGLPSDRFSAERTGGSVSTLTIQRTQQEDSAVYLCASTQGYGYEQYFGPGTRLTVT.

This clone was picked up a small number of times. The rearrangement joins TRBV5-4 to TRBJ2-5; TRBD1 aligns across 7 bases. The CDR3 is 15 residues long. In germline, CDR1 is SGHNT, CDR2 YYREEE (reference sequence). Trimming took 3 bases from V and 1 from J; bases not matched to a gene: 6. CDR3 in amino acids: CASSWPGGGQETQYF. CDR3 nucleotides: TGTGCCAGCAGCTGGCCAGGGGGTGGCCAAGAGACCCAGTACTTC.

CDR3 protein: CASSWDTSYEQYF. The CDR3 DNA sequence: TGTGCCAGCAGTTGGGACACCTCCTACGAGCAGTACTTC. The chain recombines TRBV7-2 with TRBJ2-7; possibly TRBD1 for D (6 bases). Between the trimmed V and J ends, which lost 6 bases and 0 bases, there was a span of 9 bases. This CDR3 comprises 13 residues. Germline lookup yields CDR1 SGHTA and CDR2 FQGNSA. The complete variable domain, with remaining parts taken from reference TRBV7-2 and TRBJ2-7, reads GAGVSQSPSNKVTEKGKDVELRCDPISGHTALYWYRQSLGQGLEFLIYFQGNSAPDKSGLPSDRFSAERTGGSVSTLTIQRTQQEDSAVYLCASSWDTSYEQYFGPGTRLTVT.

The J gene is TRBJ1-5, the V gene TRBV2; tentatively, D is TRBD1 (5 bases). This CDR3 comprises 14 residues. Germline-derived CDR1 and CDR2 are SNHLY and FYNNEI. Trimming shortened V by 6 bases and J by 1 base, and 10 bases separated the two germline ends. The CDR3 DNA follows: TGTGCCAGCAGGGGACTGAGGAGCAATCAGCCCCAGCATTTT. Its protein product is CASRGLRSNQPQHF.

The sample holds a few counts of this clone. The chain joins TRBV7-2 to TRBJ2-6, with a possible D match to TRBD1 (5 bases). In germline, CDR1 is SGHTA, CDR2 FQGNSA. CDR3 length equals 16 residues. The V end lost 2 bases, the J end lost 4 bases, and 12 bases lay between the germline ends. For the CDR3, the DNA is TGTGCCAGCAGCTTATCGACAGTCTTAGGGGCCAACGTCCTGACTTTC. As protein: CASSLSTVLGANVLTF.

The chain combines TRBV18 with TRBJ2-1; D gene unclear. V lost 6 bases and J 10 bases, leaving 16 bases between the germline ends. CDR1 is KGHSH and CDR2 is LQKENI in the germline V gene. The CDR3 consists of 13 residues. The CDR3 protein is CASSLDGRGEQFF. In DNA, the CDR3 is TGTGCCAGCTCCCTAGACGGCCGTGGCGAGCAGTTCTTC.

The chain has TRBV2 and TRBJ2-3; D is undetermined. Germline V gene lookup returns CDR1 SNHLY and CDR2 FYNNEI. The V end lost 3 bases, the J end lost 3 bases, and 4 bases lay between the germline ends. This CDR3 spans 12 amino acids. CDR3 nucleotide sequence: TGTGCCAGCAGTGACAATACAGATACGCAGTATTTT. It is translated as CASSDNTDTQYF.

The sample holds a few counts of this clone. V is TRBV5-1 and J is TRBJ2-5, with D possibly TRBD1 on 6 matching bases. The CDR3 runs 13 residues. Trimming cost V 2 bases and J 5 bases, with 10 bases left between them. Germline assignment: CDR1 SGHRS and CDR2 YFSETQ. The CDR3 region is CASSFGQGETQYF. The DNA for the CDR3 is TGCGCCAGCAGCTTTGGGCAGGGGGAGACCCAGTACTTC.

The sample holds a few counts of this clone. The chain combines TRBV7-9 with TRBJ1-5; D perhaps matches TRBD1 (6 bases). The CDR3 runs to 17 residues. The germline gives CDR1 SEHNR, CDR2 FQNEAQ (reference sequence). Trimming removed 0 bases from V and 1 base from J, with 13 bases in between. The CDR3 DNA sequence: TGTGCCAGCAGCTTAGCGCGGGGGGCCACGAGCAATCAGCCCCAGCATTTT. As protein: CASSLARGATSNQPQHF.

The chain carries TRBV6-1 and TRBJ1-6; D is perhaps TRBD1 (5 bases). CDR1 and CDR2 from the germline V gene are MNHNS and SASEGT. The V end was cut by 2 bases, the J end by 8 bases, with 16 bases between. This CDR3 comprises 16 residues. CDR3 sequence reads: CASSESEIPRDSPLHF. The CDR3 bases are TGTGCCAGCAGTGAATCGGAGATCCCCAGGGATTCACCCCTCCACTTT.

This clone was seen a handful of times. The chain combines TRBV5-1 with TRBJ2-6, with 9 positions matching TRBD1. In germline, CDR1 is SGHRS, CDR2 YFSETQ. The CDR3 is made up of 15 amino acids. Losses at the gene ends were 6 bases for V and 2 bases for J; bases not matched to a gene: 3. CDR3 DNA sequence: TGCGCCAGCAAAAGGGACAGGGCTGGGGCCAACGTCCTGACTTTC. Encoded protein: CASKRDRAGANVLTF.

Many counts were recorded for this clone. The chain uses TRBV5-4 and TRBJ2-7; weak D call: TRBD1 (5 bases). CDR1 is SGHNT and CDR2 is YYREEE in the germline V gene (reference sequence). The CDR3 runs 11 residues. Trimming pared 3 bases from V and 6 bases from J, leaving 7 bases between. CDR3 nucleotides: TGTGCCAGCAGCTCACAGGTCGAGCAGTACTTC. Translated: CASSSQVEQYF.

Only a few counts were recorded for this clone. The V gene is TRBV14, the J gene TRBJ1-1; TRBD1 aligns across 12 bases. Per germline, CDR1 SGHDN and CDR2 FVKESK. Trimming took 3 bases from V and 5 from J; bases not matched to a gene: 4. The CDR3 has 15 residues. Here the CDR3 reads CASSHRDRGLTEAFF. The DNA of the CDR3 is TGTGCCAGCAGCCACCGGGACAGGGGGCTTACTGAAGCTTTCTTT.

There are a few counts of this clone. The genes are TRBV5-6 and TRBJ2-7; 10 nucleotides agree with TRBD2. CDR1 is SGHDT and CDR2 is YYEEEE in the germline V gene. With 2 bases clipped from V and 6 bases from J, the junction kept 5 bases outside the gene matches. This CDR3 is 14 amino acids long. The CDR3 DNA follows: TGTGCCAGCAGCTTAGCGGGGGGGCCGTTCGAGCAGTACTTC. Protein product: CASSLAGGPFEQYF.

J is TRBJ2-3 and V is TRBV5-1; 8 nucleotides align to TRBD1. The germline CDR1 and CDR2 sequences are SGHRS and YFSETQ. V was clipped by 6 bases and J by 4 bases; unmatched bases: 7. The CDR3 has 14 amino acids. The CDR3 protein is CASNQDRGADTQYF. The CDR3 region has the DNA TGCGCCAGCAACCAAGACAGGGGTGCAGATACGCAGTATTTT.

This chain connects TRBV5-1 to TRBJ2-3, with D perhaps matching TRBD2 (6 bases). Germline V lookup: CDR1 SGHRS, CDR2 YFSETQ. Trimming pared 0 bases from V and 6 bases from J, leaving 14 bases between. The CDR3 has 15 residues. Here the CDR3 reads CASSLGGLPGDTQYF. The CDR3 nucleotides read TGCGCCAGCAGCTTGGGCGGACTACCAGGTGATACGCAGTATTTT.

This clone was counted between two and nine times. V usage is TRBV6-1 and J usage is TRBJ2-5, with D tentatively TRBD2 (7 bases). Trimming took off 3 bases at V and 7 bases at J, with 12 bases between the two ends. The CDR3 covers 13 residues. Germline CDR1 MNHNS, CDR2 SASEGT. The CDR3 protein is CASSENRGGTQYF. The DNA of the CDR3 is TGTGCCAGCAGTGAGAATAGGGGGGGGACCCAGTACTTC.

This clone occurred a few times. The chain is built from TRBV7-2 and TRBJ2-1, with a tentative D call TRBD2 (5 bases). Trimming pared 6 bases from V and 9 bases from J, leaving 15 bases between. Germline assignment: CDR1 SGHTA and CDR2 FQGNSA. The CDR3 loop spans 13 amino acids. The CDR3 loop reads CASRRVGEGEQFF. As DNA, the CDR3 is TGTGCCAGCAGGAGGGTGGGTGAGGGTGAGCAGTTCTTC.

The chain uses TRBV9 and TRBJ1-2; D not resolved. The CDR3 totals 15 residues. The V and J ends lost 0 bases and 2 bases respectively, with 11 bases between them. CDR1 and CDR2 from the germline V gene are SGDLS and YYNGEE. Here the CDR3 DNA reads TGTGCCAGCAGCGTAGCGACTAACCCCAACTATGGCTACACCTTC. Residues: CASSVATNPNYGYTF.

In DNA, the CDR3 is TGCGCCAGCAGACCTGAGGCAGATAGCAATCAGCCCCAGCATTTT. The encoded protein is CASRPEADSNQPQHF. V usage is TRBV5-1 and J usage is TRBJ1-5; D gene ambiguous. Germline CDR1 and CDR2: SGHRS and YFSETQ. The CDR3 spans 15 residues. The V gene lost 5 bases and the J gene lost 0 bases, with 12 bases spanning the gap. Supplemented by reference TRBV5-1 and TRBJ1-5, the full variable domain reads KAGVTQTPRYLIKTRGQQVTLSCSPISGHRSVSWYQQTPGQGLQFLFEYFSETQRNKGNFPGRFSGRQFSNSRSEMNVSTLELGDSALYLCASRPEADSNQPQHFGDGTRLSIL.

This clone appeared a few times. V gene TRBV7-9 combines with J gene TRBJ1-2; 10 bases fit TRBD1. Germline V gene data show CDR1 as SEHNR and CDR2 as FQNEAQ (reference sequence). With V trimmed by 6 bases and J by 7 bases, 5 bases remained unmatched. The CDR3 has 13 residues. In nucleotides, the CDR3 is TGTGCCAGCAGGACAGGGGGCGCGGCTGGCTACACCTTC. Translated, it gives CASRTGGAAGYTF.

This chain uses TRBV5-4 with TRBJ1-1; 7 nucleotides match TRBD1. There are 18 residues in the CDR3. CDR1 is SGHNT, CDR2 YYREEE, per germline (reference sequence). Losses at the gene ends were 1 base for V and 1 base for J; bases not matched to a gene: 13. CDR3: CASSLPGGTSRGNTEAFF. DNA for the CDR3: TGTGCCAGCAGCTTGCCAGGGGGAACATCCAGGGGGAACACTGAAGCTTTCTTT.

The V gene is TRBV9, the J gene TRBJ1-2; D is uncertain. The CDR3 is 13 residues long. Germline V CDR1 and CDR2: SGDLS, YYNGEE. Trimming left V 4 bases short and J 7 bases short, with 14 bases between. The CDR3 sequence is CASSSPPSGGYTF. The CDR3 DNA follows: TGTGCCAGCAGCTCCCCGCCGAGTGGTGGCTACACCTTC.

A few counts support this clone. The CDR3 DNA is TGTGCCAGCAGTTACGTCAGGGGGCTGGAGACCCAGTACTTC. Protein: CASSYVRGLETQYF. The genes are TRBV6-5 and TRBJ2-5; the match to TRBD1 covers 8 bases. CDR3 length: 14 residues. Germline V CDR1 and CDR2: MNHEY, SVGAGI. Trimming removed 2 bases from V and 5 bases from J; junction bases left unmatched: 4.